The 21 T cell receptor beta chains below all came from one sample that was sequenced in a study of neoadjuvant anti-PD-1 for oral cavity cancer. Profiled with immunoSEQ multiplex PCR; TCRdb holds only in-frame clones, not every one. The top ten clones hold around 3.2% of a sample with approximately 7,100 clones, about four fifths of them seen once. This specimen was PBMCs, taken before nivolumab (anti-PD-1) treatment. The receptor set was obtained from a person between 40 and 85 years old with oral cavity squamous cell carcinoma.

This chain connects TRBV2 to TRBJ2-7; D possibly corresponds to TRBD1 (7 bases). Germline loops: CDR1 SNHLY, CDR2 FYNNEI. The V and J ends lost 6 bases and 6 bases respectively, with 21 bases between them. The CDR3 runs to 15 residues. The CDR3 protein is CASRALTGRGSEQYF. CDR3 coding DNA: TGTGCCAGCAGAGCACTGACAGGGCGGGGTAGCGAGCAGTACTTC.

This chain joins TRBV4-3 and TRBJ1-5; weak D call: TRBD1 (5 bases). V lost 0 bases and J lost 6, with 18 bases in between. The length of the CDR3 is 17 residues. CDR1 LGHNA and CDR2 YSLEER come from the germline V gene. The DNA for the CDR3 is TGCGCCAGCAGCCAAGAAGAGCCCCGGGGGTCGGGTCAGCCCCAGCATTTT. Amino acids: CASSQEEPRGSGQPQHF.

The chain employs TRBV18 and TRBJ1-1, with 7 bases lining up with TRBD1. V dropped 6 bases and J dropped 8; count of bases not matched to a gene: 9. This CDR3 has 13 residues. Germline loops: CDR1 KGHSH, CDR2 LQKENI. CDR3 region: CASSPDRLSEAFF. CDR3 coding DNA: TGTGCCAGCTCCCCGGACAGGCTGTCAGAAGCTTTCTTT.

V and J are TRBV9 and TRBJ2-5, with unresolved D. CDR1 is SGDLS and CDR2 is YYNGEE in the germline V gene. The length of the CDR3 is 14 residues. V gave up 0 bases and J gave up 2 bases, with 8 bases separating them. The CDR3 loop is CASSVVPSQETQYF. In DNA, the CDR3 is TGTGCCAGCAGCGTAGTGCCATCGCAAGAGACCCAGTACTTC. The full variable domain, rest sourced from reference TRBV9 and TRBJ2-5, is DSGVTQTPKHLITATGQRVTLRCSPRSGDLSVYWYQQSLDQGLQFLIQYYNGEERAKGNILERFSAQQFPDLHSELNLSSLELGDSALYFCASSVVPSQETQYFGPGTRLLVL.

The V call is TRBV30, the J call TRBJ1-1; D not certain. CDR3 length: 15 residues. Germline V gene lookup returns CDR1 GTSNPN and CDR2 SVGIG (reference sequence). Trimming cost V 4 bases and J 4 bases, with 19 bases left between them. The CDR3 is CAWTVRASRGTEAFF. The CDR3 nucleotides are TGTGCCTGGACCGTCCGAGCCAGCCGGGGCACTGAAGCTTTCTTT.

The CDR3 region has the DNA TGTGCCAGCAGCTCCCAAACAGATACGCAGTATTTT. This sequence encodes CASSSQTDTQYF. J is TRBJ2-3 and V is TRBV11-3; D remains ambiguous. V lost 4 bases, J lost 3 bases, and 5 bases lay in between. This CDR3 has 12 residues. Germline V CDR1 and CDR2: SGHNT, YENEEA.

The rearrangement joins TRBV4-2 to TRBJ1-4; TRBD1 agrees at 8 bases. Germline V CDR1 and CDR2: LGHNA, YNFKEQ. The CDR3 is 15 residues long. V trimming: 1 base; J trimming: 7 bases; junction bases outside the gene matches: 5. The CDR3 coding sequence is TGTGCCAGCAGCCAAGGTAACAGGGGGATTGAAAAACTGTTTTTT. Residues: CASSQGNRGIEKLFF.

This clone was found a few times. V gene TRBV28 combines with J gene TRBJ2-7; D might be TRBD1 or TRBD2, each matching 5 bases. Germline lookup yields CDR1 MDHEN and CDR2 SYDVKM. The CDR3 is made up of 16 amino acids. Trimming shortened V by 5 bases and J by 2 bases, and 19 bases separated the two germline ends. CDR3 sequence: CASSRTLGDGAYEQYF. The CDR3 nucleotides are TGTGCCAGCAGTCGAACCCTAGGGGACGGCGCCTACGAGCAGTACTTC.

V is TRBV11-1 and J is TRBJ2-5; 7 positions match TRBD2. The CDR3 consists of 18 residues. Trimming removed 0 bases from V and 3 bases from J; junction bases left unmatched: 13. Germline V gene data show CDR1 as SGHAT and CDR2 as FQDESV (reference sequence). The CDR3 region is CASSLAPPRPGGKETQYF. The DNA of the CDR3 is TGTGCCAGCAGCTTAGCGCCCCCCCGGCCCGGGGGGAAAGAGACCCAGTACTTC.

The V and J genes are TRBV5-4 and TRBJ2-3, with 7 bases lining up with TRBD1. Germline loops: CDR1 SGHNT, CDR2 YYREEE (reference sequence). V was pared by 4 bases and J by 2 bases, with 4 bases of the junction left unmatched. The CDR3 runs 14 residues. CDR3 amino acids: CASSRDSYTDTQYF. CDR3 nucleotide sequence: TGTGCCAGCAGCCGGGACAGCTACACAGATACGCAGTATTTT.

The chain couples TRBV6-1 to TRBJ1-6, with 8 positions matching TRBD1. With 10 bases clipped from V and 5 bases from J, the junction kept 7 bases outside the gene matches. CDR3 size: 14 residues. The germline V gene has CDR1 MNHNS and CDR2 SASEGT. The CDR3 bases are TGTGCCATAACCTCGACAGGGGATAATTCACCCCTCCACTTT. It is translated as CAITSTGDNSPLHF.

This clone has a handful of counts. J is TRBJ2-5 and V is TRBV9, with D perhaps matching TRBD2 (6 bases). V shed 3 bases and J shed 2 bases, with 8 bases lying between them. The length of the CDR3 is 13 residues. Germline CDR1 is SGDLS and CDR2 is YYNGEE. The CDR3, as DNA: TGTGCCAGCAGCGGGGGGGTTCAAGAGACCCAGTACTTC. It translates to CASSGGVQETQYF.

This chain links TRBV2 with TRBJ1-1; D uncertain. The germline CDR1 and CDR2 sequences are SNHLY and FYNNEI. Trimming took 9 bases from V and 0 from J, leaving 5 bases between them. The CDR3 runs to 11 residues. CDR3 sequence: CASVLNTEAFF. CDR3 nucleotide sequence: TGTGCCAGTGTATTGAACACTGAAGCTTTCTTT.

This chain connects TRBV19 to TRBJ2-3, with 12 bases identical to TRBD1. V shed 2 bases, J shed 8 bases, and the junction held 8 bases outside the gene matches. Germline values: CDR1 LNHDA, CDR2 SQIVND (reference sequence). The CDR3 extends over 16 amino acids. CDR3 region: CASSIIGTGGAGTQYF. The CDR3 bases are TGTGCCAGTAGTATAATAGGGACAGGGGGCGCGGGTACGCAGTATTTT.

The J gene is TRBJ1-1, the V gene TRBV2; 10 bases align to TRBD1. V trimming: 4 bases; J trimming: 1 base; junction bases outside the gene matches: 0. Germline CDR1 and CDR2: SNHLY and FYNNEI. There are 14 residues in the CDR3. The CDR3 sequence: CASSGTGGNTEAFF. The CDR3 DNA reads as TGTGCCAGCAGTGGGACAGGGGGGAACACTGAAGCTTTCTTT.

The gene calls are TRBV7-2 and TRBJ1-6; D not resolved. This CDR3 has 14 amino acids. The germline CDR1 and CDR2 sequences are SGHTA and FQGNSA. Trimming took 3 bases from V and 4 from J, leaving 7 bases between them. This CDR3 is CASSLDGYNSPLHF. The CDR3 bases are TGTGCCAGCAGCTTGGACGGGTATAATTCACCCCTCCACTTT.

The genes are TRBV25-1 and TRBJ1-3; perhaps TRBD1 as D (6 bases). Trimming pared 3 bases from V and 1 base from J, leaving 13 bases between. CDR3 length: 16 amino acids. Germline V lookup: CDR1 MGHDK, CDR2 SYGVNS. Written as DNA, the CDR3 is TGTGCCAGCAGTGATTCTAGCAGGGGATCTGGAAACACCATATATTTT. Translated: CASSDSSRGSGNTIYF.

The chain has TRBV6-6 and TRBJ2-2; D is possibly TRBD1 (5 bases). V was trimmed by 0 bases and J by 1 base, leaving 9 bases between them. The CDR3 length is 16 residues. Looked up from germline, CDR1 is MNHNY and CDR2 is SVGAGI (reference sequence). The CDR3 sequence: CASSYSGQGNTGELFF. CDR3 coding DNA: TGTGCCAGCAGTTACTCGGGGCAGGGGAACACCGGGGAGCTGTTTTTT.

The chain combines TRBV19 with TRBJ1-4; 7 bases fit TRBD1. Germline trimming cut 4 bases from V and 0 bases from J; bases unmatched to any gene: 8. CDR3 length: 17 amino acids. Germline-derived CDR1 and CDR2 are LNHDA and SQIVND (reference sequence). CDR3 loop: CASSNPGQSATNEKLFF. CDR3 coding DNA: TGTGCCAGTAGTAATCCGGGACAGAGTGCAACTAATGAAAAACTGTTTTTT.

The V and J genes are TRBV4-1 and TRBJ2-1, with D unresolved. V lost 1 base, J lost 5 bases, and 18 bases lay in between. CDR1 MGHRA and CDR2 YSYEKL come from the germline V gene. This CDR3 region has 17 residues. Here the CDR3 reads CASSQVRGSGTNNEQFF. The CDR3 bases are TGCGCCAGCAGCCAAGTGCGTGGGTCCGGAACCAACAATGAGCAGTTCTTC.

V and J are TRBV19 and TRBJ1-2, with D perhaps matching TRBD1 (6 bases). The V end lost 3 bases, the J end lost 6 bases, and 14 bases lay between the germline ends. Germline values: CDR1 LNHDA, CDR2 SQIVND (reference sequence). CDR3 length equals 14 residues. The chain's CDR3 is CASSIRGPGDGYTF. DNA for the CDR3: TGTGCCAGTAGTATTCGTGGGCCAGGGGATGGCTACACCTTC.